This T cell receptor beta chain was retrieved from a study of T cell responses to AZD1222 COVID-19 vaccine. At the level of the study: Second-dose intervals of approximately 4 or approximately 12 weeks were pooled. Broader study findings: Nearly half of unique spike-specific TCRs reportedly avoided B.1.351 and B.1.1.7 mutated regions. At 160-218 and 743-854, vaccine-associated CD4 TCRs were dominant, and they spanned spike. Donors skewed white British and female; clonal diversity was possibly underestimated.

Libraries were prepared by immunoSEQ multiplex PCR; TCRdb keeps only in-frame clonotypes and omits some of them. The sample lists over 110,000 clones; around 90% were seen once. Trimming stripped 1 base from V and 3 bases from J, with 1 base between. CDR1 SNHLY and CDR2 FYNNEI come from the germline V gene. This CDR3 spans 12 amino acids. About this clone itself: Its matching antigen is unknown.

The sequence came from an adult in good health. The sequencing here drew on peripheral blood, taken on day 0 of AZD1222 vaccination. The rearrangement uses TRBV2 and TRBJ1-5; no firm D call. The CDR3 region has the DNA TGTGCCAGCAGTGAAGTCAATCAGCCCCAGCATTTT. This codes for CASSEVNQPQHF.